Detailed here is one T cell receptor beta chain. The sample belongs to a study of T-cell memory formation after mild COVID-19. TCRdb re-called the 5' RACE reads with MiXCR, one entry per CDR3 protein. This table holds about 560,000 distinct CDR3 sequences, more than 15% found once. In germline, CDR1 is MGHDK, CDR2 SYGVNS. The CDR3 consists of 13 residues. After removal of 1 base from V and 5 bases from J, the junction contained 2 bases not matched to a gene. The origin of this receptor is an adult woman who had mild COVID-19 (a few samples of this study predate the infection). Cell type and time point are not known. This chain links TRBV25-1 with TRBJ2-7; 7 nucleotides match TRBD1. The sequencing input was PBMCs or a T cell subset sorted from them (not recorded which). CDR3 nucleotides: TGTGCCAGCAGTGAATCAGGGGGTGACGAGCAGTACTTC. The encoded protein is CASSESGGDEQYF.